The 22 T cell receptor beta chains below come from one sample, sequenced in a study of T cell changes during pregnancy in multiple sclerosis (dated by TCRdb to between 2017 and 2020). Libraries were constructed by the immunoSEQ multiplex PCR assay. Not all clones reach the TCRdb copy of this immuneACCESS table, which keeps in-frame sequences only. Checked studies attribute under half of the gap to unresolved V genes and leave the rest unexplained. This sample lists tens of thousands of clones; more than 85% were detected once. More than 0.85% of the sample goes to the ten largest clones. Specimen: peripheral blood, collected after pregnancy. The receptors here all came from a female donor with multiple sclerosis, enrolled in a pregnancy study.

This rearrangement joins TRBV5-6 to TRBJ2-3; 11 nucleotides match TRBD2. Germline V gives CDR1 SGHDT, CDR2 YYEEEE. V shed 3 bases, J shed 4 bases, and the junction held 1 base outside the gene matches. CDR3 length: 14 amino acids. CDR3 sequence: CASSYSGGADTQYF. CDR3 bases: TGTGCCAGCAGCTATAGCGGGGGGGCAGATACGCAGTATTTT.

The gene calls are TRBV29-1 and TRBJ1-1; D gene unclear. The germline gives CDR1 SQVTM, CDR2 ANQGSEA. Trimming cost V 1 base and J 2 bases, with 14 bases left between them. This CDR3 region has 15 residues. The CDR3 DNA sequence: TGCAGCGTTGAAGCCCGGGGAGTGAGAAACACTGAAGCTTTCTTT. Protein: CSVEARGVRNTEAFF.

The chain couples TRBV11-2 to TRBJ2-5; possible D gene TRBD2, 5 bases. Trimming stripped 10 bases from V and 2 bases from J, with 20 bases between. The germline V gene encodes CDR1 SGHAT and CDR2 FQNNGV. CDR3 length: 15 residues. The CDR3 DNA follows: TGTGCCACGCTACCCGGGATCGGAGGTCAAGAGACCCAGTACTTC. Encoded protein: CATLPGIGGQETQYF. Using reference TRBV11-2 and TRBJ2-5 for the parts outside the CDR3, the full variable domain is EAGVAQSPRYKIIEKRQSVAFWCNPISGHATLYWYQQILGQGPKLLIQFQNNGVVDDSQLPKDRFSAERLKGVDSTLKIQPAKLEDSAVYLCATLPGIGGQETQYFGPGTRLLVL.

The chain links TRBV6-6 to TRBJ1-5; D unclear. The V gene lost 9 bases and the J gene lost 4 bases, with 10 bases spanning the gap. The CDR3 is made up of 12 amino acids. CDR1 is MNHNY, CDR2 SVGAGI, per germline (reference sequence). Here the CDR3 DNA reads TGTGCCAGTGGCCCATGGAATCAGCCCCAGCATTTT. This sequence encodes CASGPWNQPQHF.

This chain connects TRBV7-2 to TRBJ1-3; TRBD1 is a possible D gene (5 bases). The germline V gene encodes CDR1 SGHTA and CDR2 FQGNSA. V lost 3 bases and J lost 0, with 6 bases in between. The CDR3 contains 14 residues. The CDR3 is CASSLGLSGNTIYF. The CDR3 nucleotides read TGTGCCAGCAGCTTGGGACTCTCTGGAAACACCATATATTTT.

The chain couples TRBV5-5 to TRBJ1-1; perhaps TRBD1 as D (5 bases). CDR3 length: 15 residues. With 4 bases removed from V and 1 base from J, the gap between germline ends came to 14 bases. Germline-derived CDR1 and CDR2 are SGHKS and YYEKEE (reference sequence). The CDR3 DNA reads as TGTGCCAGCAGCCCGCGGGCGGGACCGAACACTGAAGCTTTCTTT. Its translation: CASSPRAGPNTEAFF.

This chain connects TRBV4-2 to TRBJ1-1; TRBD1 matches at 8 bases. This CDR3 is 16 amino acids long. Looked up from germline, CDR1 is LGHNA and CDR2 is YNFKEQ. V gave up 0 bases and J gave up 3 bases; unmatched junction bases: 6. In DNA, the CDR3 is TGTGCCAGCAGCCAAGATAGCGGCAGGGGGCACACTGAAGCTTTCTTT. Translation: CASSQDSGRGHTEAFF.

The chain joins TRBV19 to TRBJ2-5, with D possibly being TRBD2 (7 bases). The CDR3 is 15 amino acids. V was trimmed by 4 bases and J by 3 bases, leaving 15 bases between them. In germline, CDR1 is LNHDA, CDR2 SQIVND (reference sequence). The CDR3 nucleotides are TGTGCCAGTAGTAATCGGGGGGCGGTAGAAGAGACCCAGTACTTC. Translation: CASSNRGAVEETQYF. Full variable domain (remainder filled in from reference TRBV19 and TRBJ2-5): DGGITQSPKYLFRKEGQNVTLSCEQNLNHDAMYWYRQDPGQGLRLIYYSQIVNDFQKGDIAEGYSVSREKKESFPLTVTSAQKNPTAFYLCASSNRGAVEETQYFGPGTRLLVL.

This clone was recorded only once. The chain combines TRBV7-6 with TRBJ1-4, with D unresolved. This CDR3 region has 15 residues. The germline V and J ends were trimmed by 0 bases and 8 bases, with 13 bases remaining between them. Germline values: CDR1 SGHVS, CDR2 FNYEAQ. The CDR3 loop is CASSLAAGIGEKLFF. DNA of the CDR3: TGTGCCAGCAGCTTAGCCGCCGGGATCGGGGAAAAACTGTTTTTT.

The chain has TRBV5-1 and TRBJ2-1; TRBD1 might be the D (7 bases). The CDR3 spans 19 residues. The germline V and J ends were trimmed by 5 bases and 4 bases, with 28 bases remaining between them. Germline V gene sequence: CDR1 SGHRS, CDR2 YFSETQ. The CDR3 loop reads CASSTRDSKEGNRYNEQFF. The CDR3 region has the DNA TGCGCCAGCAGTACGCGGGACAGTAAGGAAGGAAATCGTTACAATGAGCAGTTCTTC.

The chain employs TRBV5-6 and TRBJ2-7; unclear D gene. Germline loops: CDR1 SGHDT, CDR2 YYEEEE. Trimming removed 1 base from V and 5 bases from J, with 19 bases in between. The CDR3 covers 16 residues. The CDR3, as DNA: TGTGCCAGCAGCTTGCTCAGTGTTTGGAGCAGCCACGAGCAGTACTTC. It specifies CASSLLSVWSSHEQYF.

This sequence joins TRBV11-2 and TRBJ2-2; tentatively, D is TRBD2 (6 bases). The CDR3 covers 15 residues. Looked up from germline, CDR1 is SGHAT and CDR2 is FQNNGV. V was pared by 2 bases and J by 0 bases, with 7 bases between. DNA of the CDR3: TGTGCCAGCAGCTTACGGGGGACGAACACCGGGGAGCTGTTTTTT. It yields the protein CASSLRGTNTGELFF.

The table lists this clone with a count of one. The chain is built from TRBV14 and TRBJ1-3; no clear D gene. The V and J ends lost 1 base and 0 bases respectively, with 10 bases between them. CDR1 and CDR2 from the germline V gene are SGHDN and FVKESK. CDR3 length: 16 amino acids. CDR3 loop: CASSQVRMRSGNTIYF. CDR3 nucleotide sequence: TGTGCCAGCAGCCAAGTGAGGATGCGCTCTGGAAACACCATATATTTT.

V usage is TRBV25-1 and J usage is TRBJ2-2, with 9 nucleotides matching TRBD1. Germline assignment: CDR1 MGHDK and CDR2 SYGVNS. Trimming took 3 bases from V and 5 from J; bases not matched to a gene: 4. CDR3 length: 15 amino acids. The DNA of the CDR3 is TGTGCCAGCAGTGAGCCGGGACAGGGTACCGGGGAGCTGTTTTTT. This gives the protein CASSEPGQGTGELFF.

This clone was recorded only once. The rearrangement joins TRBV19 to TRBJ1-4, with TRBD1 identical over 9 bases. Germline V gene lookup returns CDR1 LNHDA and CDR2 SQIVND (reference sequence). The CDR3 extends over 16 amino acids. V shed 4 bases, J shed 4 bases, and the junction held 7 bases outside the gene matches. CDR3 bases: TGTGCCAGTAGTAGGGCGGCGGGACAGGGTAATGAAAAACTGTTTTTT. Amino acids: CASSRAAGQGNEKLFF.

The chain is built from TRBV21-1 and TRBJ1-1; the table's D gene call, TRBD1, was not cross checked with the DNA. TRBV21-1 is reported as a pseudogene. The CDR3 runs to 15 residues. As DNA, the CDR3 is TGTGCCAGCAGAACCCCGGGACAGGGGCTTTTACGGGCTTTCTTT. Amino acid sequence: CASRTPGQGLLRAFF.

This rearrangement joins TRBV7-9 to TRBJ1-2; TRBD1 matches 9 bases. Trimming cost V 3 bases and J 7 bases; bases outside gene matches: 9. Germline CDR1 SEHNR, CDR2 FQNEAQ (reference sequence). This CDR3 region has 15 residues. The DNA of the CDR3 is TGTGCCAGCAGCTTGGGGGCGGGACAGGGATTTGGCTACACCTTC. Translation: CASSLGAGQGFGYTF.

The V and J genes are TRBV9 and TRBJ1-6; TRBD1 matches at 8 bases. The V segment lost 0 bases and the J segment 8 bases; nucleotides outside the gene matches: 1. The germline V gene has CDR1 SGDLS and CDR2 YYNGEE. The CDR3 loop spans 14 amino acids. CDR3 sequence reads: CASSVEQGDSPLHF. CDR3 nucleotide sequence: TGTGCCAGCAGCGTAGAACAGGGGGATTCACCCCTCCACTTT.

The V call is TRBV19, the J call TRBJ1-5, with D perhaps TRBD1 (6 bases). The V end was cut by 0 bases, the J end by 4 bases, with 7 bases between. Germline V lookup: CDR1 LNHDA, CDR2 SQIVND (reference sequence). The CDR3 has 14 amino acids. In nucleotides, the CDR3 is TGTGCCAGTAGTATAGAACAGGGAAATCAGCCCCAGCATTTT. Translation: CASSIEQGNQPQHF.

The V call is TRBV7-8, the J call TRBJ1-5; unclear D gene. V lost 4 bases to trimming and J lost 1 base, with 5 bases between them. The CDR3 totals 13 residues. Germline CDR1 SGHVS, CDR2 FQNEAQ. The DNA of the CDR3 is TGTGCCAGCAGCTCACAGAGCAATCAGCCCCAGCATTTT. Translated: CASSSQSNQPQHF.

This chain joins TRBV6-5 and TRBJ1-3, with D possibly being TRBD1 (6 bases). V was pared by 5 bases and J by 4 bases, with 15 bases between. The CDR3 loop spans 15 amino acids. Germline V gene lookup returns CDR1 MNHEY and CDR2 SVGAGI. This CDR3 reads CASSPNRAGGNTIYF. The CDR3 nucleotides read TGTGCCAGCAGTCCGAACAGGGCCGGGGGAAACACCATATATTTT.

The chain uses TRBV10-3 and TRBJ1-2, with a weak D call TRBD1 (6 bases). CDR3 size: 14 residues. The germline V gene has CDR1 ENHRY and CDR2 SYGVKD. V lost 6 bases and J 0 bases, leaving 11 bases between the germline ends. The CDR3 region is CAISGQKSNYGYTF. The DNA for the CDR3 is TGTGCCATCAGCGGACAGAAATCTAACTATGGCTACACCTTC.